These T cell receptor beta chains were read from a single sample in a study of blood T cells in healthy people across ages. TCRdb processed the 5' RACE reads anew with MiXCR; each CDR3 protein has one entry. The sample carries over 950,000 distinct CDR3 sequences, approximately 50% recorded once. The sequencing sample was made of blood. Receptor source: a woman aged 60 to 75 in good health. Each CDR3 is given with its conserved first and last residue. Fields, in order: J gene, V gene, clone size, D gene, CDR3 protein, CDR3 DNA. A D gene is named only where the DNA matches it firmly. Size is stated for part of the rows, as once, few or many counts, or as a class when the clone is expanded.

TRBJ2-4 TRBV4-3 . TRBD1 CASSPNNRGLHIQYF TGCGCCAGCAGCCCGAACAACAGGGGATTACACATTCAGTACTTC
TRBJ2-7 TRBV4-1 . . CASSHPSYEQYF TGCGCCAGCAGCCATCCTTCCTACGAGCAGTACTTC
TRBJ2-1 TRBV30 . TRBD2 CAWSVRTSGYNEQFF TGTGCCTGGAGTGTACGGACTAGCGGTTACAATGAGCAGTTCTTC
TRBJ1-2 TRBV20-1 . . CSARARGTNGCTF TGCAGTGCTAGAGCCAGGGGAACCAATGGCTGCACCTTC
TRBJ2-7 TRBV7-2 few TRBD2 CASSLETSGPYEQYF TGTGCCAGCAGCTTAGAAACTAGCGGCCCCTACGAGCAGTACTTC
TRBJ2-5 TRBV20-1 . . CSAREASANEQYF TGCAGTGCTAGAGAGGCTAGCGCGAATGAGCAGTACTTC
TRBJ2-7 TRBV28 . . CASSYLRGMDEQYF TGTGCCAGCAGTTACCTCAGGGGAATGGACGAGCAGTACTTC
TRBJ2-3 TRBV6-4 many . CASSEAAGSDTQYF TGTGCCAGCAGTGAAGCGGCTGGGTCAGATACGCAGTATTTT
TRBJ2-3 TRBV29-1 . . CSVCVGRISDTQYF TGCAGCGTTTGCGTTGGGAGGATCTCAGATACGCAGTATTTT
TRBJ1-4 TRBV29-1 . . CSVEIGEKLFF TGCAGCGTTGAAATCGGGGAAAAACTGTTTTTT